Each of the 25 T cell receptor beta chains below was sequenced from the same sample in a study of CD8 T cells in Susac syndrome. After extraction with the RNeasy kit, roughly 0.5 to 1 ug of the RNA was reverse transcribed using random hexamers. A single record per CDR3 protein comes from TCRdb applying MiXCR to the immunoSEQ multiplex PCR reads. Among around 190,000 distinct CDR3 sequences listed, roughly 96% were seen once. The sequenced sample was CD8+ T cells from PBMCs. These receptor sequences come from a human donor with multiple sclerosis.

This chain joins TRBV27 and TRBJ1-2; 9 bases line up with TRBD1. J gave up 8 bases and V 1 base, and 5 bases lay outside the gene matches. This CDR3 is built from 14 residues. The germline V gene encodes CDR1 MNHEY and CDR2 SMNVEV (reference sequence). CDR3 amino acids: CASSLYRDREGYTF. The CDR3 nucleotides are TGTGCCAGCAGTTTATACCGGGACAGGGAAGGCTACACCTTC.

This chain uses TRBV30 with TRBJ1-5, with 9 bases lining up with TRBD1. In germline, CDR1 is GTSNPN, CDR2 SVGIG (reference sequence). The CDR3 length is 14 residues. J gave up 7 bases and V 0 bases, and 4 bases lay outside the gene matches. CDR3 loop: CAWSVQGAMQPQHF. Written as DNA, the CDR3 is TGTGCCTGGAGTGTACAGGGGGCTATGCAGCCCCAGCATTTT.

The chain employs TRBV29-1 and TRBJ2-3; D ambiguous. V gave up 2 bases and J gave up 0 bases, with 15 bases separating them. The germline V gene has CDR1 SQVTM and CDR2 ANQGSEA. The CDR3 has 16 amino acids. The CDR3 loop reads CSVELRGDSSTDTQYF. As DNA, the CDR3 is TGCAGCGTTGAACTGCGCGGAGATTCTAGCACAGATACGCAGTATTTT.

DNA for the CDR3: TGTGCTAGTGGTTTGGCGACAGGGCGAGCTGAAGCTTTCTTT. Its protein product is CASGLATGRAEAFF. The rearrangement joins TRBV12-5 to TRBJ1-1, with 7 nucleotides matching TRBD1. V lost 1 base and J lost 6; bases outside the gene matches: 5. The CDR3 runs to 14 residues. The germline V gene has CDR1 LGHNT and CDR2 FRNRAP.

This clonotype was observed once. V usage is TRBV20-1 and J usage is TRBJ2-7; the match to TRBD2 covers 9 bases. This CDR3 has 14 residues. Per germline, CDR1 DFQATT and CDR2 SNEGSKA (reference sequence). Trimming cost V 0 bases and J 7 bases; bases outside gene matches: 7. As DNA, the CDR3 is TGCAGTGCTAGAGATACAGCGGGGGGCGGGGAGCAGTACTTC. Encoded protein: CSARDTAGGGEQYF.

V usage is TRBV5-4 and J usage is TRBJ2-7, with TRBD1 identical over 8 bases. This CDR3 contains 15 residues. V was clipped by 4 bases and J by 4 bases; unmatched bases: 10. Germline-derived CDR1 and CDR2 are SGHNT and YYREEE (reference sequence). The CDR3 coding sequence is TGTGCCAGCAGCGTTGGACAGGGAGTCTTGTACGAGCAGTACTTC. Translation: CASSVGQGVLYEQYF.

The chain has TRBV3-1 and TRBJ2-5; possibly TRBD1 for D (5 bases). The CDR3 is made up of 16 amino acids. The ends were cut back, 3 bases at V and 1 base at J, with 15 bases in the middle. Germline values: CDR1 LGHDT, CDR2 YNNKEL (reference sequence). The CDR3 region is CASSHHVRRAQETQYF. The CDR3 coding sequence is TGTGCCAGCAGCCACCACGTCCGCAGGGCCCAAGAGACCCAGTACTTC.

The V call is TRBV19, the J call TRBJ1-3; D possibly corresponds to TRBD1 (5 bases). The CDR3 spans 16 residues. Trimming removed 7 bases at V and 0 bases at J, with 16 bases between. CDR1 and CDR2 from the germline V gene are LNHDA and SQIVND (reference sequence). CDR3 loop: CASTGTPSFSGNTIYF. In nucleotides, the CDR3 is TGTGCCAGTACCGGGACTCCCTCATTCTCTGGAAACACCATATATTTT.

The rearrangement links TRBV20-1 to TRBJ1-5; the D gene is possibly TRBD1 (6 bases). Germline CDR1 reads DFQATT; CDR2 reads SNEGSKA (reference sequence). This CDR3 is built from 15 residues. Trimming cost V 0 bases and J 4 bases, with 13 bases left between them. The CDR3 DNA is TGCAGTGCTAGAGACGCGAACAGGGAAAATCAGCCCCAGCATTTT. It codes for CSARDANRENQPQHF.

This clonotype was seen only once. The chain has TRBV12-5 and TRBJ2-7; D possibly corresponds to TRBD2 (7 bases). This CDR3 comprises 13 residues. Trimming pared 6 bases from V and 5 bases from J, leaving 14 bases between. Germline V gives CDR1 LGHNT, CDR2 FRNRAP. CDR3 protein: CASGFGGPNEQYF. CDR3 sequence (DNA): TGTGCTAGTGGCTTCGGGGGGCCCAACGAGCAGTACTTC.

V and J are TRBV3-1 and TRBJ2-1; maybe TRBD2 (5 bases). CDR3 length equals 13 residues. Germline assignment: CDR1 LGHDT and CDR2 YNNKEL (reference sequence). V shed 2 bases and J shed 3 bases, with 5 bases lying between them. The CDR3 sequence is CASSQRDYNEQFF. The CDR3 DNA reads TGTGCCAGCAGCCAACGGGACTACAATGAGCAGTTCTTC.

This clonotype was detected only once. The chain has TRBV13 and TRBJ2-5; the D is unclear. V was pared by 0 bases and J by 5 bases, with 7 bases between. Germline CDR1 PRHDT, CDR2 FYEKMQ (reference sequence). The CDR3 spans 13 residues. The DNA of the CDR3 is TGTGCCAGCAGCTTAGGGGGCGCGGAGACCCAGTACTTC. It translates to CASSLGGAETQYF.

The chain employs TRBV29-1 and TRBJ2-6, with 9 bases that match TRBD1. The CDR3 length is 16 residues. CDR1 and CDR2 from the germline V gene are SQVTM and ANQGSEA. Trimming removed 7 bases from V and 0 bases from J; junction bases left unmatched: 7. CDR3 in amino acids: CSAWDREGSGANVLTF. CDR3 DNA: TGCAGCGCCTGGGACAGGGAAGGCTCTGGGGCCAACGTCCTGACTTTC.

V usage is TRBV5-4 and J usage is TRBJ1-6; D remains ambiguous. This CDR3 region has 12 residues. Deletions cut 1 base from V and 10 bases from J, with 6 bases between. Germline CDR1 is SGHNT and CDR2 is YYREEE (reference sequence). The chain's CDR3 is CASSLNKSPLHF. For the CDR3, the DNA is TGTGCCAGCAGCTTGAACAAATCACCCCTCCACTTT.

The gene calls are TRBV19 and TRBJ2-1; no definite D call. The CDR3 has 14 amino acids. The V and J ends lost 4 bases and 0 bases respectively, with 7 bases between them. CDR1 is LNHDA and CDR2 is SQIVND in the germline V gene (reference sequence). The CDR3 nucleotides are TGTGCCAGTAGTACGACGGGCTCCTACAATGAGCAGTTCTTC. Its protein product is CASSTTGSYNEQFF.

This clonotype was detected once. This chain joins TRBV7-2 and TRBJ2-1, with 9 bases aligning to TRBD2. Unmatched junction bases numbered 5, after V lost 4 bases and J lost 4 bases. The CDR3 is made up of 15 amino acids. Germline CDR1 and CDR2: SGHTA and FQGNSA. The CDR3 is CASSSAGGNYNEQFF. CDR3 nucleotides: TGTGCCAGCAGCTCGGCGGGAGGGAATTACAATGAGCAGTTCTTC.

This sequence joins TRBV3-1 and TRBJ1-1; D is unclear. V was trimmed by 0 bases and J by 7 bases, leaving 15 bases between them. Germline-derived CDR1 and CDR2 are LGHDT and YNNKEL (reference sequence). CDR3 length: 15 residues. The CDR3, as DNA: TGTGCCAGCAGCCAAGATCGGGCCGATCGGGGTGAAGCTTTCTTT. Protein: CASSQDRADRGEAFF.

This chain joins TRBV29-1 and TRBJ2-7; 7 nucleotides line up with TRBD1. V was clipped by 5 bases and J by 5 bases; unmatched bases: 12. Germline loops: CDR1 SQVTM, CDR2 ANQGSEA. The CDR3 consists of 14 residues. CDR3 bases: TGCAGCGTTTCCCCCTCGACAGGGCTCAACGAGCAGTACTTC. This codes for CSVSPSTGLNEQYF.

The chain carries TRBV19 and TRBJ2-3; D may be TRBD1 (5 bases). The CDR3 runs 15 residues. V lost 3 bases and J lost 4, with 14 bases in between. Looked up from germline, CDR1 is LNHDA and CDR2 is SQIVND (reference sequence). The CDR3 DNA reads as TGTGCCAGTAGTATCCTAGGGGATGTCGCAGATACGCAGTATTTT. Its translation is CASSILGDVADTQYF.

This clonotype has only one observation. The rearrangement uses TRBV30 and TRBJ1-2; no clear D. The CDR3 is 14 amino acids. Germline loops: CDR1 GTSNPN, CDR2 SVGIG (reference sequence). Trimming took off 4 bases at V and 0 bases at J, with 12 bases between the two ends. The CDR3 DNA reads as TGTGCCTGGAACGAGGACCGGGCTAACTATGGCTACACCTTC. It codes for CAWNEDRANYGYTF.

V gene TRBV2 combines with J gene TRBJ1-5; D gene ambiguous. The CDR3 totals 15 residues. V was trimmed by 5 bases and J by 0 bases, leaving 11 bases between them. Germline V lookup: CDR1 SNHLY, CDR2 FYNNEI. This CDR3 reads CASSPTSDSNQPQHF. The CDR3 DNA follows: TGTGCCAGCAGTCCGACGTCAGATAGCAATCAGCCCCAGCATTTT.

This clonotype has just one count. V gene TRBV29-1 combines with J gene TRBJ2-7, with a weak D call TRBD2 (6 bases). Germline CDR1 reads SQVTM; CDR2 reads ANQGSEA. V was trimmed by 8 bases and J by 6 bases, leaving 14 bases between them. The CDR3 spans 11 residues. The CDR3 is CSLRDSGEQYF. In DNA form, the CDR3 reads TGCAGCCTGCGGGACTCTGGCGAGCAGTACTTC.

The rearrangement joins TRBV23-1 to TRBJ2-7, with D maybe TRBD2 (6 bases). TRBV23-1 has ORF status, its function being uncertain. The V end lost 3 bases, the J end lost 3 bases, and 12 bases lay between the germline ends. The CDR3 totals 14 residues. The CDR3: CASSHRDLYYEQYF. As DNA, the CDR3 is TGCGCCAGCAGTCATCGGGACTTGTACTACGAGCAGTACTTC.

The chain combines TRBV24-1 with TRBJ1-2; 9 positions agree with TRBD1. The junction had 7 bases not matched to a gene; V was cut back by 5 bases and J by 4 bases. Germline CDR1 reads KGHDR; CDR2 reads SFDVKD. This CDR3 region has 15 residues. The CDR3, as DNA: TGTGCCACCAGTGGATTGGACAGGGGCCCCTATGGCTACACCTTC. It yields the protein CATSGLDRGPYGYTF.

CDR3 nucleotides: TGTGCCAGCAGCCAAGATGTACGGGGGCGAACCCCTACCCTTAGATACAATGAGCAGTTCTTC. Its protein is CASSQDVRGRTPTLRYNEQFF. The chain has TRBV3-1 and TRBJ2-1; D is possibly TRBD1 or TRBD2 (6 bases each). V was clipped by 0 bases and J by 4 bases, with 28 bases between them. The germline gives CDR1 LGHDT, CDR2 YNNKEL (reference sequence). This CDR3 region has 21 residues.